This entry lists 22 T cell receptor beta chains sequenced from one sample in a study of shared clonotypes between healthy human individuals (dated by TCRdb to about 2020). The library was generated by the immunoSEQ multiplex PCR assay. TCRdb re-hosts the immuneACCESS table, in-frame sequences only. Its copies lack some clones; in the studies checked, an unresolved V gene accounts for under half of them, and the cause for the rest is not known. Present in this sample are millions of clones, about 95% of which were seen just once. The ten largest clonotypes hold more than 0.1% of the sample. The sample was naive CD4+ T cells sorted from blood. The meaning of the sample's cell subset or site label: CD45RA+ positively selected. The receptor set was obtained from a man aged 18 to 29 in good health.

The chain couples TRBV6-1 to TRBJ2-4, with 11 bases lining up with TRBD1. The length of the CDR3 is 16 residues. Germline V lookup: CDR1 MNHNS, CDR2 SASEGT. Germline trimming cut 4 bases from V and 1 base from J; bases unmatched to any gene: 3. The CDR3 loop is CASSVGQGVAKNIQYF. Here the CDR3 DNA reads TGTGCCAGCAGTGTGGGACAGGGGGTGGCCAAAAACATTCAGTACTTC.

The rearrangement uses TRBV6-1 and TRBJ1-2; D is unresolved. This CDR3 has 13 residues. The germline V and J ends were trimmed by 3 bases and 1 base, with 6 bases remaining between them. Germline V gene lookup returns CDR1 MNHNS and CDR2 SASEGT. CDR3 protein: CASSENNNYGYTF. The CDR3 DNA reads as TGTGCCAGCAGTGAGAACAATAACTATGGCTACACCTTC.

Many counts were recorded for this clone. The chain employs TRBV18 and TRBJ1-5; possible D gene TRBD1, 6 bases. V was trimmed by 5 bases and J by 1 base, leaving 15 bases between them. CDR3 length: 16 amino acids. Germline values: CDR1 KGHSH, CDR2 LQKENI. The CDR3 reads CASSATPGVSNQPQHF. CDR3 sequence (DNA): TGTGCCAGCTCAGCTACGCCAGGGGTAAGCAATCAGCCCCAGCATTTT.

This sequence joins TRBV30 and TRBJ1-2, with D possibly matching TRBD1 (5 bases). The V end lost 8 bases, the J end lost 7 bases, and 20 bases lay between the germline ends. The CDR3 is made up of 13 amino acids. From germline, CDR1 is GTSNPN and CDR2 SVGIG (reference sequence). The CDR3 sequence: CAGGTVANSGYTF. The DNA for the CDR3 is TGTGCCGGAGGGACTGTGGCGAACAGTGGCTACACCTTC. Drawing the rest from reference TRBV30 and TRBJ1-2, the complete variable domain is SQTIHQWPATLVQPVGSPLSLECTVEGTSNPNLYWYRQAAGRGLQLLFYSVGIGQISSEVPQNLSASRPQDRQFILSSKKLLLSDSGFYLCAGGTVANSGYTFGSGTRLTVV.

This chain uses TRBV11-2 with TRBJ1-1; D ambiguous. CDR3 length: 11 residues. V was cut by 5 bases and J by 6 bases, with 7 bases left in between. Per germline, CDR1 SGHAT and CDR2 FQNNGV. This CDR3 reads CASSQVAEAFF. CDR3 DNA: TGTGCCAGCAGCCAAGTCGCTGAAGCTTTCTTT.

This sequence joins TRBV6-4 and TRBJ1-6, with TRBD1 matching 8 bases. The CDR3 loop spans 14 amino acids. The ends lost 6 bases at V and 7 bases at J; junction bases unmatched: 5. Germline values: CDR1 MRHNA, CDR2 SNTAGT. The CDR3 here is CASRPQGANSPLHF. The CDR3 DNA is TGTGCCAGCAGGCCCCAGGGGGCGAATTCACCCCTCCACTTT.

The CDR3 DNA follows: TGTGCCAGCAGCTATCTAGACAGGGCCCAGGAGACCCAGTACTTC. This gives the protein CASSYLDRAQETQYF. This chain joins TRBV5-5 and TRBJ2-5, with TRBD1 identical over 7 bases. The CDR3 has 15 residues. Germline values: CDR1 SGHKS, CDR2 YYEKEE (reference sequence). The J segment lost 5 bases and the V segment lost 3 bases, leaving 10 bases of the junction unmatched.

As to this clone: Other DNA variants within this sample encode the same CDR3. The chain carries TRBV7-9 and TRBJ2-2; D ambiguous. CDR1 and CDR2 from the germline V gene are SEHNR and FQNEAQ (reference sequence). The CDR3 loop spans 14 amino acids. Trimming removed 3 bases at V and 1 base at J, with 6 bases between. This CDR3 reads CASSFGENTGELFF. The CDR3 nucleotides read TGTGCCAGCAGCTTCGGAGAGAACACCGGGGAGCTGTTTTTT.

V gene TRBV20-1 combines with J gene TRBJ1-1; D may be TRBD1 (5 bases). V gave up 0 bases and J gave up 10 bases, with 9 bases separating them. CDR1 DFQATT and CDR2 SNEGSKA come from the germline V gene (reference sequence). The CDR3 totals 11 residues. In nucleotides, the CDR3 is TGCAGTGCTAGAGATAGTAGGGGAGCTTTCTTT. Translation gives CSARDSRGAFF.

The chain couples TRBV5-1 to TRBJ2-7; 10 positions match TRBD2. Germline CDR1 and CDR2: SGHRS and YFSETQ. The trim removed 4 bases at V and 6 bases at J, leaving 4 bases unmatched. This CDR3 has 13 residues. The CDR3 nucleotides read TGCGCCAGCAGCCGCGGGACTAGCGTCGAGCAGTACTTC. Amino acids: CASSRGTSVEQYF.

The chain couples TRBV6-5 to TRBJ1-5; D gene ambiguous. Per the germline V gene, CDR1 is MNHEY and CDR2 is SVGAGI. V was pared by 0 bases and J by 10 bases, with 10 bases between. This CDR3 has 13 residues. The CDR3 is CASSYSSWGPQHF. CDR3 DNA: TGTGCCAGCAGTTACTCGAGTTGGGGTCCCCAGCATTTT.

J is TRBJ2-5 and V is TRBV10-3, with 10 bases lining up with TRBD2. The CDR3 is 15 amino acids. V was clipped by 6 bases and J by 6 bases; unmatched bases: 10. The germline V gene has CDR1 ENHRY and CDR2 SYGVKD. The CDR3 reads CAIRVKAGGDKTQYF. Written as DNA, the CDR3 is TGTGCCATCAGGGTCAAAGCGGGAGGGGATAAGACCCAGTACTTC.

The V gene is TRBV6-1, the J gene TRBJ1-2; D gene ambiguous. CDR1 and CDR2 from the germline V gene are MNHNS and SASEGT. The CDR3 sequence is 11 residues long. Between the trimmed V and J ends, which lost 8 bases and 7 bases, there was a span of 11 bases. This chain's CDR3 is CASGVTIGYTF. CDR3 nucleotides: TGTGCCAGCGGGGTCACGATTGGCTACACCTTC.

The rearrangement links TRBV5-1 to TRBJ2-2; D is uncertain. The ends were cut back, 0 bases at V and 4 bases at J, with 13 bases in the middle. This CDR3 region has 16 residues. Germline assignment: CDR1 SGHRS and CDR2 YFSETQ. The CDR3 DNA reads as TGCGCCAGCAGCTTGGGGGATGTAGTTGGCACCGGGGAGCTGTTTTTT. Its protein is CASSLGDVVGTGELFF. Full variable domain (rest looked up from reference TRBV5-1 and TRBJ2-2): KAGVTQTPRYLIKTRGQQVTLSCSPISGHRSVSWYQQTPGQGLQFLFEYFSETQRNKGNFPGRFSGRQFSNSRSEMNVSTLELGDSALYLCASSLGDVVGTGELFFGEGSRLTVL.

The J gene is TRBJ2-7, the V gene TRBV10-3; TRBD1 agrees at 10 bases. The CDR3 is 15 amino acids. The germline V gene encodes CDR1 ENHRY and CDR2 SYGVKD. The junction had 6 bases not matched to a gene; V was cut back by 4 bases and J by 3 bases. CDR3 sequence (DNA): TGTGCCATCAGTGCGGGACAGGGGTTCTTCTACGAGCAGTACTTC. Encoded protein: CAISAGQGFFYEQYF.

The chain recombines TRBV7-2 with TRBJ2-3; D gene unclear. Germline CDR1 is SGHTA and CDR2 is FQGNSA. Trimming left V 2 bases short and J 6 bases short, with 27 bases between. CDR3 length: 19 residues. The CDR3 nucleotides are TGTGCCAGCAGCTTAACCCCCCCCGCCGAAGAAGTCCCCAGCGATACGCAGTATTTT. Its protein product is CASSLTPPAEEVPSDTQYF.

The chain employs TRBV29-1 and TRBJ1-2, with 7 bases matching TRBD1. Germline V CDR1 and CDR2: SQVTM, ANQGSEA. The ends lost 7 bases at V and 3 bases at J; junction bases unmatched: 14. The CDR3 totals 15 residues. CDR3 sequence reads: CSGSTAGGPHYGYTF. CDR3 coding DNA: TGCAGCGGTTCTACAGCAGGGGGTCCTCACTATGGCTACACCTTC.

The V and J genes are TRBV10-2 and TRBJ2-7; TRBD2 agrees at 7 bases. The germline V gene encodes CDR1 WSHSY and CDR2 SAAADI. CDR3 length: 15 amino acids. Trimming at V came to 0 bases and at J to 3 bases, leaving 5 bases not matched to a gene. Here the CDR3 reads CASSESRGDYYEQYF. The CDR3 nucleotides are TGCGCCAGCAGTGAGTCGAGAGGGGACTACTACGAGCAGTACTTC.

The genes are TRBV5-1 and TRBJ2-5; 7 positions agree with TRBD2. The CDR3 runs 13 residues. Germline CDR1 and CDR2: SGHRS and YFSETQ. The ends lost 7 bases at V and 1 base at J; junction bases unmatched: 4. The CDR3 loop is CASGLESQETQYF. CDR3 DNA sequence: TGCGCCAGCGGACTAGAGAGCCAAGAGACCCAGTACTTC.

This sequence joins TRBV5-1 and TRBJ2-7; the D gene is possibly TRBD2 (5 bases). Germline V gene sequence: CDR1 SGHRS, CDR2 YFSETQ. This CDR3 is 15 amino acids long. V dropped 1 base and J dropped 1 base, with 12 bases sitting between them. The CDR3 bases are TGCGCCAGCAGCTTGTTCAGCGGAGCTTCCTACGAGCAGTACTTC. Its translation is CASSLFSGASYEQYF.

The CDR3 DNA follows: TGTGCCAGCCACTTAATGGTGGCGGACACCGGGGAGCTGTTTTTT. Encoded protein: CASHLMVADTGELFF. The V gene is TRBV13, the J gene TRBJ2-2; D gene uncertain. CDR1 and CDR2 from the germline V gene are PRHDT and FYEKMQ (reference sequence). Trimming took 8 bases from V and 3 from J, leaving 16 bases between them. The CDR3 is 15 amino acids.

This rearrangement joins TRBV5-6 to TRBJ2-5; D gene uncertain. CDR3 length: 15 amino acids. Germline loops: CDR1 SGHDT, CDR2 YYEEEE. Trimming cost V 2 bases and J 5 bases, with 16 bases left between them. In DNA form, the CDR3 reads TGTGCCAGCAGCTTAGGTCACCTACATGGGGAGACCCAGTACTTC. Its protein is CASSLGHLHGETQYF.